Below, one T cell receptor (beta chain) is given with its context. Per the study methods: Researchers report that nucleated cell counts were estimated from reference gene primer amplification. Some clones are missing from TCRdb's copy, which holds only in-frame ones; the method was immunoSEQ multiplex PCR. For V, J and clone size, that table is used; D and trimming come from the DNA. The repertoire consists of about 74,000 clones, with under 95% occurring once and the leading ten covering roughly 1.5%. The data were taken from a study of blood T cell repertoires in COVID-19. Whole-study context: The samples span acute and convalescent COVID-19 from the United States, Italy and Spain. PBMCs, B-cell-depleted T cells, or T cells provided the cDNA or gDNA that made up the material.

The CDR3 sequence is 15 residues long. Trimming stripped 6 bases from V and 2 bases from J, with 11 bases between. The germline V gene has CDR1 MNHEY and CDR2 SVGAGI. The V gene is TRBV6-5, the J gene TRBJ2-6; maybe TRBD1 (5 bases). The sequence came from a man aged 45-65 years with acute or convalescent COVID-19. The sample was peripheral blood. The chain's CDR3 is CASRRQGAGANVLTF. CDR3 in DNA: TGTGCCAGCAGGAGGCAGGGTGCTGGGGCCAACGTCCTGACTTTC.